What follows are 28 T cell receptor beta chains derived from one specimen sequenced in a study of cytomegalovirus exposure and HLA in healthy donors. Primers included in the PCR were 60 Vbeta and 13 Jbeta primers. TCRdb's copy holds only in-frame clones and misses some; the assay was immunoSEQ multiplex PCR. The sample has over 100,000 clones; around three fifths are singletons. Specimen: PBMCs. Receptor source: a woman in her forties in good health and CMV-seropositive.

The genes are TRBV10-3 and TRBJ2-1; 14 bases are shared with TRBD2. V shed 4 bases, J shed 0 bases, and the junction held 5 bases outside the gene matches. The CDR3 is 18 amino acids. Germline V gives CDR1 ENHRY, CDR2 SYGVKD. The CDR3 sequence: CAISVSTSGRASYNEQFF. CDR3 in DNA: TGTGCCATCAGTGTCTCGACTAGCGGGAGGGCCTCCTACAATGAGCAGTTCTTC.

This clone has a single count. The chain is built from TRBV29-1 and TRBJ1-2; D is perhaps TRBD1 (5 bases). The CDR3 is 12 residues long. Germline-derived CDR1 and CDR2 are SQVTM and ANQGSEA. Trimming took off 8 bases at V and 8 bases at J, with 18 bases between the two ends. CDR3 region: CSSRVGEGGYTF. CDR3 nucleotide sequence: TGCAGCTCCCGTGTAGGGGAAGGAGGCTACACCTTC. Full variable domain (missing parts from reference TRBV29-1 and TRBJ1-2): SAVISQKPSRDICQRGTSLTIQCQVDSQVTMMFWYRQQPGQSLTLIATANQGSEATYESGFVIDKFPISRPNLTFSTLTVSNMSPEDSSIYLCSSRVGEGGYTFGSGTRLTVV.

The V call is TRBV11-3, the J call TRBJ2-1; no clear D gene. V was clipped by 3 bases and J by 9 bases, with 12 bases between them. Germline lookup yields CDR1 SGHNT and CDR2 YENEEA. The CDR3 consists of 13 residues. This CDR3 is CASSFSESGEQFF. The CDR3 coding sequence is TGTGCCAGCAGCTTTTCAGAGTCGGGTGAGCAGTTCTTC.

This clone showed up just a few times. V usage is TRBV6-1 and J usage is TRBJ2-5; TRBD2 might be the D (6 bases). From germline, CDR1 is MNHNS and CDR2 SASEGT. CDR3 size: 14 residues. Trimming shortened V by 5 bases and J by 7 bases, and 17 bases separated the two germline ends. The CDR3: CASSYIGGEGTQYF. CDR3 sequence (DNA): TGTGCCAGCAGTTATATCGGCGGGGAAGGGACCCAGTACTTC.

The chain has TRBV27 and TRBJ1-5, with 7 nucleotides matching TRBD1. Germline CDR1 and CDR2: MNHEY and SMNVEV (reference sequence). The junction had 7 bases not matched to a gene; V was cut back by 5 bases and J by 6 bases. The CDR3 sequence is 14 residues long. CDR3 sequence reads: CASSPRQGPQPQHF. The CDR3 DNA is TGTGCCAGCAGTCCAAGACAGGGTCCTCAGCCCCAGCATTTT.

V is TRBV7-8 and J is TRBJ1-1; 9 bases align to TRBD1. There are 13 residues in the CDR3. Germline CDR1 and CDR2: SGHVS and FQNEAQ. J lost 7 bases, V lost 1 base, and 1 base had no gene match. CDR3 in amino acids: CASSLDRGREAFF. In nucleotides, the CDR3 is TGTGCCAGCAGCTTAGACAGGGGGCGTGAAGCTTTCTTT. Supplemented by reference TRBV7-8 and TRBJ1-1, the full variable domain reads GAGVSQSPRYKVAKRGQDVALRCDPISGHVSLFWYQQALGQGPEFLTYFQNEAQLDKSGLPSDRFFAERPEGSVSTLKIQRTQQEDSAVYLCASSLDRGREAFFGQGTRLTVV.

The V call is TRBV28, the J call TRBJ2-5; TRBD1 aligns across 10 bases. V lost 6 bases, J lost 5 bases, and 9 bases stayed unmatched. CDR3 size: 15 residues. Germline V gene sequence: CDR1 MDHEN, CDR2 SYDVKM. The CDR3 bases are TGTGCCAGCAGCCGTCGACAGGGGGCTTGGGAGACCCAGTACTTC. Encoded protein: CASSRRQGAWETQYF.

V is TRBV7-9 and J is TRBJ2-5, with D possibly matching TRBD2 (7 bases). The CDR3 is 11 residues long. Germline assignment: CDR1 SEHNR and CDR2 FQNEAQ (reference sequence). Trimming cost V 10 bases and J 4 bases, with 10 bases left between them. DNA for the CDR3: TGTGCCACGAGGGGGGGAGAGACCCAGTACTTC. This translates into CATRGGETQYF.

The V call is TRBV5-6, the J call TRBJ2-6; D is ambiguous. This CDR3 spans 18 amino acids. V gave up 0 bases and J gave up 0 bases, with 13 bases separating them. Germline CDR1 SGHDT, CDR2 YYEEEE. CDR3 sequence (DNA): TGTGCCAGCAGCTTGGTGTGGGTGGGCTACTCTGGGGCCAACGTCCTGACTTTC. Translating it yields CASSLVWVGYSGANVLTF.

This clone was picked up a small number of times. The chain is built from TRBV19 and TRBJ1-2, with TRBD1 matching 7 bases. J gave up 5 bases and V 10 bases, and 10 bases lay outside the gene matches. There are 13 residues in the CDR3. CDR1 is LNHDA, CDR2 SQIVND, per germline (reference sequence). The CDR3 is CATRSGTVYGYTF. The CDR3 coding sequence is TGTGCCACTAGATCCGGGACAGTTTATGGCTACACCTTC.

V usage is TRBV27 and J usage is TRBJ2-7; D might be TRBD1 (5 bases). There are 14 residues in the CDR3. The V gene's germline CDR1 is MNHEY and CDR2 SMNVEV (reference sequence). Trimming removed 8 bases at V and 3 bases at J, with 17 bases between. This CDR3 is CASWLTALHYEQYF. The CDR3 DNA is TGTGCCAGCTGGTTGACAGCCTTACACTACGAGCAGTACTTC.

The chain links TRBV2 to TRBJ2-1; TRBD2 matches at 7 bases. V lost 3 bases, J lost 3 bases, and 17 bases stayed unmatched. Germline assignment: CDR1 SNHLY and CDR2 FYNNEI. The CDR3 runs to 19 residues. CDR3 sequence reads: CASSDWLTSRRSDYNEQFF. The CDR3 nucleotides are TGTGCCAGCAGTGACTGGTTGACTAGCAGACGTTCAGACTACAATGAGCAGTTCTTC.

This chain joins TRBV9 and TRBJ2-7; D is perhaps TRBD2 (7 bases). The CDR3 contains 14 residues. The germline CDR1 and CDR2 sequences are SGDLS and YYNGEE. V dropped 2 bases and J dropped 6 bases, with 15 bases sitting between them. The CDR3 sequence is CASSVGGGVAEQYF. Here the CDR3 DNA reads TGTGCCAGCAGCGTCGGAGGGGGGGTCGCCGAGCAGTACTTC.

The CDR3 sequence: CASRGGTDNTGELFF. CDR3 bases: TGTGCCAGCAGGGGCGGGACAGATAACACCGGGGAGCTGTTTTTT. This chain connects TRBV6-1 to TRBJ2-2; a possible D gene is TRBD1 (7 bases). Germline CDR1 and CDR2: MNHNS and SASEGT. Trimming shortened V by 6 bases and J by 2 bases, and 13 bases separated the two germline ends. The CDR3 covers 15 residues.

V gene TRBV28 combines with J gene TRBJ1-6; D ambiguous. This CDR3 comprises 12 residues. V was trimmed by 1 base and J by 18 bases, leaving 13 bases between them. Per the germline V gene, CDR1 is MDHEN and CDR2 is SYDVKM. The CDR3 is CASSLFPETPHF. The CDR3, as DNA: TGTGCCAGCAGTTTATTTCCAGAAACGCCCCACTTT.

This clone has a handful of counts. This rearrangement joins TRBV6-6 to TRBJ2-7, with a weak D call TRBD2 (6 bases). CDR3 length: 14 residues. The V end lost 6 bases, the J end lost 3 bases, and 15 bases lay between the germline ends. CDR1 is MNHNY, CDR2 SVGAGI, per germline (reference sequence). The CDR3 region is CASSPDLGGYEQYF. CDR3 DNA: TGTGCCAGCAGCCCTGACCTGGGGGGCTACGAGCAGTACTTC.

The CDR3 DNA reads as TGTGCCAGTAGTAGGTCAGGCGGGATCAATGAGCAGTTCTTC. Its protein is CASSRSGGINEQFF. The chain links TRBV19 to TRBJ2-1, with D perhaps matching TRBD2 (6 bases). The CDR3 length is 14 residues. Trimming shortened V by 4 bases and J by 6 bases, and 13 bases separated the two germline ends. CDR1 LNHDA and CDR2 SQIVND come from the germline V gene (reference sequence).

DNA of the CDR3: TGTGCCTGGAGTAAAACTACCCAACTGGGGCAGTACTTC. Its protein product is CAWSKTTQLGQYF. J is TRBJ2-7 and V is TRBV30; D call uncertain. The V end lost 2 bases, the J end lost 9 bases, and 17 bases lay between the germline ends. This CDR3 has 13 residues. CDR1 is GTSNPN and CDR2 is SVGIG in the germline V gene (reference sequence).

This clone was detected only a few times. V and J are TRBV18 and TRBJ1-4; no clear D. CDR1 and CDR2 from the germline V gene are KGHSH and LQKENI. The CDR3 is 15 amino acids. V was shortened by 3 bases and J by 5 bases, with 13 bases between the two germline ends. This CDR3 reads CASSPGEPKNEKLFF. In nucleotides, the CDR3 is TGTGCCAGCTCACCCGGGGAACCCAAGAATGAAAAACTGTTTTTT.

This clone showed up just once. J is TRBJ2-3 and V is TRBV27, with D perhaps matching TRBD2 (6 bases). CDR1 is MNHEY, CDR2 SMNVEV, per germline (reference sequence). V was shortened by 5 bases and J by 5 bases, with 14 bases between the two germline ends. CDR3 size: 14 residues. The CDR3: CASSPVGGGDTQYF. The CDR3 DNA follows: TGTGCCAGCAGTCCAGTGGGGGGAGGAGATACGCAGTATTTT.

This clone occurred once. The chain is built from TRBV10-3 and TRBJ2-5, with 10 positions matching TRBD2. From germline, CDR1 is ENHRY and CDR2 SYGVKD. The CDR3 sequence is 13 residues long. V shed 11 bases and J 5 bases; nucleotides not matched to a gene: 8. CDR3 in amino acids: CAARVAGGETQYF. CDR3 bases: TGTGCCGCCCGAGTAGCGGGGGGTGAGACCCAGTACTTC.

The chain links TRBV5-4 to TRBJ2-5, with no clear D. The ends were cut back, 2 bases at V and 8 bases at J, with 13 bases in the middle. This CDR3 is 13 amino acids long. The germline CDR1 and CDR2 sequences are SGHNT and YYREEE (reference sequence). DNA of the CDR3: TGTGCCAGCAGCTTAGCGACTGAAAGAACCCAGTACTTC. This sequence encodes CASSLATERTQYF.

This chain joins TRBV7-3 and TRBJ2-2; 7 bases match TRBD2. Germline V gene data show CDR1 as SGHTA and CDR2 as FQGTGA. This CDR3 comprises 15 residues. The V segment lost 5 bases and the J segment 5 bases; nucleotides outside the gene matches: 8. CDR3 amino acids: CASSPRASGTGELFF. CDR3 DNA: TGTGCCAGCAGCCCTAGGGCTAGCGGAACCGGGGAGCTGTTTTTT.

The V and J genes are TRBV15 and TRBJ1-5; D possibly corresponds to TRBD1 (5 bases). V was trimmed by 3 bases and J by 5 bases, leaving 8 bases between them. Germline CDR1 and CDR2: LNHNV and YYDKDF (reference sequence). The CDR3 is 13 residues long. In nucleotides, the CDR3 is TGTGCCACCAGCAGGGACATATATCAGCCCCAGCATTTT. It yields the protein CATSRDIYQPQHF.

The chain links TRBV5-6 to TRBJ2-7, with D perhaps matching TRBD1 (6 bases). V lost 2 bases and J lost 2, with 11 bases in between. In germline, CDR1 is SGHDT, CDR2 YYEEEE. The CDR3 length is 14 residues. The CDR3 is CASSFRDKTYEQYF. DNA of the CDR3: TGTGCCAGCAGCTTCCGGGACAAGACCTACGAGCAGTACTTC.

The chain carries TRBV7-3 and TRBJ2-6; the D is unclear. This CDR3 comprises 15 residues. V was trimmed by 5 bases and J by 3 bases, leaving 11 bases between them. Germline V gene sequence: CDR1 SGHTA, CDR2 FQGTGA. Here the CDR3 DNA reads TGTGCCAGCAGCCCTAGTGGTGGTGGGGCCAACGTCCTGACTTTC. It specifies CASSPSGGGANVLTF.

Regarding this clone: The identical CDR3 is also encoded by other nucleotide sequences in the sample. The V call is TRBV5-1, the J call TRBJ2-7, with a tentative D call TRBD1 (6 bases). The CDR3 has 14 residues. The germline V and J ends were trimmed by 4 bases and 5 bases, with 16 bases remaining between them. Germline loops: CDR1 SGHRS, CDR2 YFSETQ. CDR3 sequence (DNA): TGCGCCAGCAGCCCCAGGGGCCTCTCGAACGAGCAGTACTTC. Translated: CASSPRGLSNEQYF.

The rearrangement uses TRBV5-1 and TRBJ2-2; D is unclear. The CDR3 is 14 residues long. Trimming stripped 5 bases from V and 2 bases from J, with 10 bases between. Per germline, CDR1 SGHRS and CDR2 YFSETQ. The CDR3 sequence is CASRRSYNTGELFF. The CDR3 coding sequence is TGCGCCAGCAGGCGAAGTTATAACACCGGGGAGCTGTTTTTT.